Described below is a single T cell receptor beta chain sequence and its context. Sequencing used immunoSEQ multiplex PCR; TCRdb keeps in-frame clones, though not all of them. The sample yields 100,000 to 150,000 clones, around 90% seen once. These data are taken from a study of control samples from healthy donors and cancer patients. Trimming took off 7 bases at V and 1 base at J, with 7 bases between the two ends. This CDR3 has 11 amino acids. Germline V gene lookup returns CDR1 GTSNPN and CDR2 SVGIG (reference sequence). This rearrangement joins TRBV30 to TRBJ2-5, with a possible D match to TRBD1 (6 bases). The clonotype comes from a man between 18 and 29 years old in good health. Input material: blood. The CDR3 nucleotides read TGTGCCTTGGGGGCCCAAGAGACCCAGTACTTC. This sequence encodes CALGAQETQYF.